What follows are 32 T cell receptor beta chains derived from one specimen sequenced in a study of cytomegalovirus exposure and HLA in healthy donors. Data came from immunoSEQ multiplex PCR; TCRdb stores just in-frame clones and leaves some out. The table records roughly 300,000 clones, around 86% of them present only once. The source material was PBMCs. Receptors were obtained from a woman aged 18-29 years in good health and CMV-seronegative.

V gene TRBV13 combines with J gene TRBJ2-7; the match to TRBD1 covers 9 bases. The V and J ends lost 6 bases and 2 bases, in that order; junction bases with no gene match: 2. The CDR3 totals 13 residues. In germline, CDR1 is PRHDT, CDR2 FYEKMQ (reference sequence). The CDR3 sequence is CASRRQGAYEQYF. The CDR3 DNA reads as TGTGCCAGCAGGCGACAGGGGGCCTACGAGCAGTACTTC.

The chain recombines TRBV27 with TRBJ2-7, with D possibly being TRBD1 (8 bases). The V gene lost 0 bases and the J gene lost 3 bases, with 18 bases spanning the gap. CDR3 size: 17 residues. Germline CDR1 is MNHEY and CDR2 is SMNVEV (reference sequence). CDR3 nucleotides: TGTGCCAGCAGTTTATCCTCTGGGACAGGCGGGGGCTACGAGCAGTACTTC. It yields the protein CASSLSSGTGGGYEQYF.

The CDR3 region has the DNA TGCGCCAGCAGCCAAGACCTGGGATTAGCGGCCTACGAGCAGTACTTC. Translating gives CASSQDLGLAAYEQYF. The genes are TRBV4-3 and TRBJ2-7; D might be TRBD2 (6 bases). Germline V gene sequence: CDR1 LGHNA, CDR2 YSLEER. Deletions cut 0 bases from V and 2 bases from J, with 14 bases between. CDR3 size: 16 residues.

The chain joins TRBV7-2 to TRBJ1-1; perhaps TRBD1 as D (5 bases). The CDR3 extends over 16 amino acids. Germline V lookup: CDR1 SGHTA, CDR2 FQGNSA. Trimming removed 5 bases at V and 0 bases at J, with 16 bases between. In DNA form, the CDR3 reads TGTGCCAGCAGCCTGACAAGGGGCCGGATGAACACTGAAGCTTTCTTT. Its translation is CASSLTRGRMNTEAFF.

The chain links TRBV6-6 to TRBJ2-1; D perhaps matches TRBD1 (6 bases). The CDR3 consists of 14 residues. Germline CDR1 MNHNY, CDR2 SVGAGI (reference sequence). Trimming pared 7 bases from V and 0 bases from J, leaving 10 bases between. The CDR3 DNA reads TGTGCCAGCATAGCAGGGGTCTCCTACAATGAGCAGTTCTTC. It translates to CASIAGVSYNEQFF.

The chain employs TRBV2 and TRBJ1-1; D remains unclear. This CDR3 comprises 14 residues. Trimming stripped 4 bases from V and 0 bases from J, with 9 bases between. Per germline, CDR1 SNHLY and CDR2 FYNNEI. The CDR3 region is CASSAVEVNTEAFF. The CDR3, as DNA: TGTGCCAGCAGTGCCGTAGAGGTGAACACTGAAGCTTTCTTT.

Here the CDR3 DNA reads TGCGCCAGCAGCTTGGCCGGGGGAGCCAAAAACATTCAGTACTTC. Translation gives CASSLAGGAKNIQYF. The V and J genes are TRBV5-1 and TRBJ2-4; D possibly corresponds to TRBD2 (6 bases). The germline CDR1 and CDR2 sequences are SGHRS and YFSETQ. The CDR3 consists of 15 residues. The V end lost 0 bases, the J end lost 0 bases, and 7 bases lay between the germline ends.

In this sample, this clone is medium-sized. The rearrangement links TRBV6-1 to TRBJ2-7, with TRBD2 matching 9 bases. V lost 2 bases and J lost 11; bases outside the gene matches: 13. This CDR3 is 15 amino acids long. Germline CDR1 is MNHNS and CDR2 is SASEGT. The CDR3 DNA is TGTGCCAGCAGTGAAATGGCGGGAGGGCCCTCTGAGGAGTACTTC. Translation: CASSEMAGGPSEEYF.

The chain employs TRBV5-4 and TRBJ2-1, with a tentative D call TRBD2 (6 bases). V was shortened by 3 bases and J by 3 bases, with 13 bases between the two germline ends. The CDR3 contains 15 residues. Germline loops: CDR1 SGHNT, CDR2 YYREEE (reference sequence). The CDR3 region has the DNA TGTGCCAGCAGCTCGGCGGGGCAGAACTACAATGAGCAGTTCTTC. Translating it yields CASSSAGQNYNEQFF.

This chain uses TRBV4-3 with TRBJ2-3; no clear D gene. The CDR3 totals 16 residues. V was pared by 2 bases and J by 2 bases, with 14 bases between. CDR1 is LGHNA, CDR2 YSLEER, per germline. The CDR3 spells CASSQSLDMDTDTQYF. The DNA for the CDR3 is TGCGCCAGCAGCCAATCCTTAGACATGGACACAGATACGCAGTATTTT.

V and J are TRBV2 and TRBJ2-2; possible D gene TRBD1, 6 bases. The V gene's germline CDR1 is SNHLY and CDR2 FYNNEI. CDR3 length: 16 residues. Trimming stripped 4 bases from V and 3 bases from J, with 15 bases between. The CDR3 region has the DNA TGTGCCAGCAGTGGGCCGAGGACAGATTACACCGGGGAGCTGTTTTTT. This translates into CASSGPRTDYTGELFF. Filled out from reference TRBV2 and TRBJ2-2, the complete variable domain reads EPEVTQTPSHQVTQMGQEVILRCVPISNHLYFYWYRQILGQKVEFLVSFYNNEISEKSEIFDDQFSVERPDGSNFTLKIRSTKLEDSAMYFCASSGPRTDYTGELFFGEGSRLTVL.

This clone was recorded once. The gene calls are TRBV27 and TRBJ1-1; possibly TRBD1 for D (5 bases). CDR1 MNHEY and CDR2 SMNVEV come from the germline V gene (reference sequence). This CDR3 is built from 14 residues. V shed 2 bases and J shed 8 bases, with 15 bases lying between them. The DNA of the CDR3 is TGTGCCAGCAGTTTACGGGGGGGATCGTCCGAAGCTTTCTTT. This codes for CASSLRGGSSEAFF.

This sequence joins TRBV20-1 and TRBJ2-3, with no clear D. This CDR3 has 10 amino acids. Germline loops: CDR1 DFQATT, CDR2 SNEGSKA (reference sequence). Trimming cost V 6 bases and J 4 bases, with 5 bases left between them. This CDR3 reads CSADSDTQYF. The CDR3 coding sequence is TGCAGTGCCGACTCAGATACGCAGTATTTT.

Regarding this clone: At one end, the junction sequence differs from germline, possibly due to a read error. The chain links TRBV6-1 to TRBJ1-2; D call uncertain. The length of the CDR3 is 14 residues. The germline V gene encodes CDR1 MNHNS and CDR2 SASEGT. As DNA, the CDR3 is TGTGCCAGCAGCGAAGGTCCCGCCGAGGTACGCTACACCTTC. This gives the protein CASSEGPAEVRYTF.

The table lists this clone with a count of one. J is TRBJ2-3 and V is TRBV5-1; TRBD2 matches 10 bases. Unmatched junction bases numbered 9, after V lost 5 bases and J lost 6 bases. From germline, CDR1 is SGHRS and CDR2 YFSETQ. The CDR3 is 15 residues long. In DNA, the CDR3 is TGCGCCAGCAGTCAAGTAGCGGGGGGACGGGATACGCAGTATTTT. Translation gives CASSQVAGGRDTQYF.

The genes are TRBV7-3 and TRBJ2-1, with 9 bases lining up with TRBD2. The V gene end was trimmed by 2 bases and the J gene end by 7 bases; junction bases not matched to a gene: 6. The CDR3 consists of 15 residues. From germline, CDR1 is SGHTA and CDR2 FQGTGA. The CDR3 is CASSLGASGKNEQFF. For the CDR3, the DNA is TGTGCCAGCAGCTTAGGGGCTAGCGGGAAGAATGAGCAGTTCTTC.

The chain is built from TRBV9 and TRBJ1-5; the D gene is possibly TRBD1 (6 bases). The germline gives CDR1 SGDLS, CDR2 YYNGEE. The V gene lost 3 bases and the J gene lost 0 bases, with 7 bases spanning the gap. This CDR3 comprises 14 residues. DNA for the CDR3: TGTGCCAGCAGCGCGGACAGTAGCAATCAGCCCCAGCATTTT. Amino acid sequence: CASSADSSNQPQHF.

The CDR3 region is CASSDFSRTAGHEQYF. The CDR3 DNA sequence: TGTGCCAGCAGTGATTTTTCGAGAACGGCAGGTCACGAGCAGTACTTC. The chain couples TRBV2 to TRBJ2-7, with unresolved D. This CDR3 spans 16 amino acids. Between the trimmed V and J ends, which lost 3 bases and 5 bases, there was a span of 20 bases. Germline loops: CDR1 SNHLY, CDR2 FYNNEI.

The chain recombines TRBV7-8 with TRBJ2-3; tentatively, D is TRBD2 (6 bases). CDR1 and CDR2 from the germline V gene are SGHVS and FQNEAQ. This CDR3 has 16 amino acids. Trimming removed 5 bases at V and 2 bases at J, with 17 bases between. CDR3 protein: CASSESMAGITDTQYF. CDR3 nucleotide sequence: TGTGCCAGCAGCGAGAGTATGGCGGGAATCACAGATACGCAGTATTTT.

This clone was observed once. This chain uses TRBV18 with TRBJ1-1; D is perhaps TRBD1 (6 bases). Trimming removed 2 bases from V and 2 bases from J, with 12 bases in between. This CDR3 contains 15 residues. In germline, CDR1 is KGHSH, CDR2 LQKENI. The CDR3 region is CASSPGGSRNTEAFF. The CDR3 DNA is TGTGCCAGCTCACCAGGGGGCAGTCGTAACACTGAAGCTTTCTTT.

This chain links TRBV4-3 with TRBJ2-4, with 9 nucleotides matching TRBD1. The CDR3 totals 16 residues. Germline CDR1 LGHNA, CDR2 YSLEER. V lost 1 base and J lost 11; bases outside the gene matches: 12. CDR3 coding DNA: TGCGCCAGCAGCCAAGTTTGGGGGGGACAGGGTCCCCTTCAGTACTTC. This encodes CASSQVWGGQGPLQYF.

CDR3 in DNA: TGCGCCAGCAGCCCGACTAGCGGAAGGGGGACAGATACGCAGTATTTT. This codes for CASSPTSGRGTDTQYF. V and J are TRBV5-1 and TRBJ2-3; 9 positions agree with TRBD2. The V gene's germline CDR1 is SGHRS and CDR2 YFSETQ. Trimming at V came to 4 bases and at J to 3 bases, leaving 9 bases not matched to a gene. The CDR3 sequence is 16 residues long.

V is TRBV7-9 and J is TRBJ1-1; tentative D call: TRBD1 (6 bases). Germline V CDR1 and CDR2: SEHNR, FQNEAQ (reference sequence). CDR3 size: 14 residues. V lost 1 base and J 9 bases, leaving 15 bases between the germline ends. For the CDR3, the DNA is TGTGCCAGCAGCTTAGGGGGTCCAGGGGCTAAAGCTTTCTTT. Translated, it gives CASSLGGPGAKAFF.

The V gene is TRBV27, the J gene TRBJ1-2; D is perhaps TRBD1 (6 bases). With 0 bases removed from V and 6 bases from J, the gap between germline ends came to 17 bases. Germline values: CDR1 MNHEY, CDR2 SMNVEV (reference sequence). The CDR3 consists of 16 residues. Here the CDR3 DNA reads TGTGCCAGCAGTTTATCGGGGTACAGGGAGGGGAATGGCTACACCTTC. Translation: CASSLSGYREGNGYTF.

This rearrangement joins TRBV7-2 to TRBJ2-5, with TRBD1 matching over 7 bases. Unmatched junction bases numbered 2, after V lost 5 bases and J lost 2 bases. This CDR3 comprises 13 residues. The germline gives CDR1 SGHTA, CDR2 FQGNSA. The CDR3 sequence: CASSQGVQETQYF. The CDR3 DNA follows: TGTGCCAGCAGCCAGGGGGTTCAAGAGACCCAGTACTTC.

The chain carries TRBV4-2 and TRBJ1-4, with 7 nucleotides matching TRBD1. V shed 0 bases and J 10 bases; nucleotides not matched to a gene: 8. The CDR3 runs 15 residues. CDR1 is LGHNA, CDR2 YNFKEQ, per germline. The CDR3 region has the DNA TGTGCCAGCAGCCAAGATCGGGGACAGAAAATAAAACTGTTTTTT. As protein: CASSQDRGQKIKLFF.

CDR3 DNA: TGTGCCAGCAGTTTGTATACAGAAGAATCCTACGAGCAGTACTTC. It translates to CASSLYTEESYEQYF. This chain uses TRBV28 with TRBJ2-7; no reliable D call. The V gene's germline CDR1 is MDHEN and CDR2 SYDVKM. The CDR3 length is 15 residues. Trimming took off 3 bases at V and 1 base at J, with 13 bases between the two ends.

The chain uses TRBV13 and TRBJ2-6; D unclear. The CDR3 sequence is 18 residues long. Germline V lookup: CDR1 PRHDT, CDR2 FYEKMQ (reference sequence). Trimming stripped 4 bases from V and 0 bases from J, with 16 bases between. The CDR3 region is CASSSTKAGLSGANVLTF. In nucleotides, the CDR3 is TGTGCCAGCAGCTCAACGAAGGCAGGCCTCTCTGGGGCCAACGTCCTGACTTTC.

This chain's CDR3 is CASRLKPLPSEQYF. CDR3 bases: TGTGCCAGCAGGTTGAAACCTTTGCCTAGCGAGCAGTACTTC. This chain connects TRBV2 to TRBJ2-7; D gene uncertain. This CDR3 contains 14 residues. V was shortened by 6 bases and J by 6 bases, with 18 bases between the two germline ends. Germline CDR1 SNHLY, CDR2 FYNNEI.

This rearrangement joins TRBV6-6 to TRBJ1-1; 12 bases are a match to TRBD1. Per the germline V gene, CDR1 is MNHNY and CDR2 is SVGAGI (reference sequence). Trimming took 4 bases from V and 5 from J; bases not matched to a gene: 5. The CDR3 is 15 residues long. The CDR3 loop is CASSSGQGAGTEAFF. In DNA, the CDR3 is TGTGCCAGCAGTTCGGGACAGGGGGCGGGAACTGAAGCTTTCTTT.

V gene TRBV7-3 combines with J gene TRBJ2-1; TRBD1 matches at 8 bases. From germline, CDR1 is SGHTA and CDR2 FQGTGA. V gave up 2 bases and J gave up 6 bases; unmatched junction bases: 3. The CDR3 covers 14 residues. The CDR3 loop reads CASSLLGTGNEQFF. The CDR3 DNA follows: TGTGCCAGCAGCTTACTGGGGACAGGCAATGAGCAGTTCTTC. The whole variable domain, remainder taken from reference TRBV7-3 and TRBJ2-1, is GAGVSQTPSNKVTEKGKYVELRCDPISGHTALYWYRQSLGQGPEFLIYFQGTGAADDSGLPNDRFFAVRPEGSVSTLKIQRTERGDSAVYLCASSLLGTGNEQFFGPGTRLTVL.

This chain connects TRBV18 to TRBJ2-3; 8 bases align to TRBD2. The CDR3 length is 16 residues. Germline loops: CDR1 KGHSH, CDR2 LQKENI. V shed 3 bases and J 4 bases; nucleotides not matched to a gene: 9. The CDR3 nucleotides read TGTGCCAGCTCACCGCCAGCGGGAGAAATCGCAGATACGCAGTATTTT. Protein sequence: CASSPPAGEIADTQYF.